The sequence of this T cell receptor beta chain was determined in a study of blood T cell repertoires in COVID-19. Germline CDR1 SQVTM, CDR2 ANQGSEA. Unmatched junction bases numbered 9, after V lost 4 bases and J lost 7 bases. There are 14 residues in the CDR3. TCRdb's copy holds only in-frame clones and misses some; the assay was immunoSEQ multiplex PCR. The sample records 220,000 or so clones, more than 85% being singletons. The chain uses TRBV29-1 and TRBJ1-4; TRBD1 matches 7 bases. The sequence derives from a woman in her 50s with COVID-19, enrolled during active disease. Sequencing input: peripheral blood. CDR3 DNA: TGCAGCGTTGGGACGACAGGGATGGGTGAAAAACTGTTTTTT. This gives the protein CSVGTTGMGEKLFF.